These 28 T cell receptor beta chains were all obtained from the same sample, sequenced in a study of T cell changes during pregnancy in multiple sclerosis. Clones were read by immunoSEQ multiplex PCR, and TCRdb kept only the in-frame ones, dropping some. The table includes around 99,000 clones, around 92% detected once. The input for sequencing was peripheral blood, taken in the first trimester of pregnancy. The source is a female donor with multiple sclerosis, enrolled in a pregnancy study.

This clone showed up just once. The DNA of the CDR3 is TGTGCCAGCAGCCTACAAGAGACCCAGTACTTC. Amino acids: CASSLQETQYF. The chain combines TRBV28 with TRBJ2-5; D is uncertain. CDR1 and CDR2 from the germline V gene are MDHEN and SYDVKM. Trimming left V 6 bases short and J 2 bases short, with 4 bases between. The length of the CDR3 is 11 residues.

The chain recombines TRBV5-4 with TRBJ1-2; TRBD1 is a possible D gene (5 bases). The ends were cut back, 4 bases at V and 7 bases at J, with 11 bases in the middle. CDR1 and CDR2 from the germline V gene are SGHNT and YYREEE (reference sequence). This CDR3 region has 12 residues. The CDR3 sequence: CASSRVGRGYTF. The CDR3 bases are TGTGCCAGCAGCCGTGTGGGGCGTGGCTACACCTTC.

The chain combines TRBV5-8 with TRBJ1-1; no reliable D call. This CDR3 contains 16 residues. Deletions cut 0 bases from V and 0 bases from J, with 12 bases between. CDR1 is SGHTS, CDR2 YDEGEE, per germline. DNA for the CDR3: TGTGCCAGCAGCTTGGCCACGACTCTACTGAACACTGAAGCTTTCTTT. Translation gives CASSLATTLLNTEAFF. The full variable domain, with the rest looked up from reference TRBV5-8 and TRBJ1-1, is EAGVTQSPTHLIKTRGQQATLRCSPISGHTSVYWYQQALGLGLQFLLWYDEGEERNRGNFPPRFSGRQFPNYSSELNVNALELEDSALYLCASSLATTLLNTEAFFGQGTRLTVV.

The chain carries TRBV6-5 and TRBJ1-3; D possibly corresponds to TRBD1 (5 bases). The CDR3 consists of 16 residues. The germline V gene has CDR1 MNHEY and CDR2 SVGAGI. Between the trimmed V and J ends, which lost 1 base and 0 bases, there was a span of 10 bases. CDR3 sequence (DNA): TGTGCCAGCAGTTACTTTGCAGGGAACTCTGGAAACACCATATATTTT. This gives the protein CASSYFAGNSGNTIYF.

The CDR3 DNA reads as TGTGCCAGCTCTCTTGTGGGGGGGCGCACCAAGAAGTACCAAGAGACCCAGTACTTC. Amino acids: CASSLVGGRTKKYQETQYF. The chain uses TRBV18 and TRBJ2-5, with D maybe TRBD2 (7 bases). Germline values: CDR1 KGHSH, CDR2 LQKENI. Trimming cost V 6 bases and J 0 bases, with 26 bases left between them. The CDR3 spans 19 residues.

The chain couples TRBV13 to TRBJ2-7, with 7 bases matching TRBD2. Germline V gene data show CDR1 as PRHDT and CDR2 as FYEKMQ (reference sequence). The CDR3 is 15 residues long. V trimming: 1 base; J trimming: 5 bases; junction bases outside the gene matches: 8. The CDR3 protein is CASSLEAGVDHEQYF. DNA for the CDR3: TGTGCCAGCAGCTTAGAGGCGGGAGTCGATCACGAGCAGTACTTC.

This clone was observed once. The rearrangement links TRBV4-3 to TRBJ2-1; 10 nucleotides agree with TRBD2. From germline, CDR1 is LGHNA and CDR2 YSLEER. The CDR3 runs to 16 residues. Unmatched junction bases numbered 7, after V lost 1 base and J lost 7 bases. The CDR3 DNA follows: TGCGCCAGCAGCCAAGGGAGCGGGAGGGCCTGGAATGAGCAGTTCTTC. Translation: CASSQGSGRAWNEQFF.

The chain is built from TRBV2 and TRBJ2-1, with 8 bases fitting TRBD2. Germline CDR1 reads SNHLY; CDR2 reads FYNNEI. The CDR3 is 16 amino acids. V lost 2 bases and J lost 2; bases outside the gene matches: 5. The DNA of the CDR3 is TGTGCCAGCAGTGAATCCGGTAGCGGGGCCTACAATGAGCAGTTCTTC. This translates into CASSESGSGAYNEQFF.

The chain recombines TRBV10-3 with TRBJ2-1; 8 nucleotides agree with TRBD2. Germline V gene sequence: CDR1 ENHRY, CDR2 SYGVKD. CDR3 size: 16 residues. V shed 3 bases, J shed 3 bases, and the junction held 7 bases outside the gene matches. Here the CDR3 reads CAISDSAGEGYNEQFF. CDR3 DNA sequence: TGTGCCATCAGTGATTCAGCGGGAGAAGGCTACAATGAGCAGTTCTTC.

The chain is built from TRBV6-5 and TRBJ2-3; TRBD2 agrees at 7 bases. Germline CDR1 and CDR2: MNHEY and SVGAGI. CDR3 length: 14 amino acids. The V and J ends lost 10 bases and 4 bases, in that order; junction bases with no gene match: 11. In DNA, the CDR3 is TGTGCCACCGGAGGGGCGGGAGAGGCAGATACGCAGTATTTT. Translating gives CATGGAGEADTQYF.

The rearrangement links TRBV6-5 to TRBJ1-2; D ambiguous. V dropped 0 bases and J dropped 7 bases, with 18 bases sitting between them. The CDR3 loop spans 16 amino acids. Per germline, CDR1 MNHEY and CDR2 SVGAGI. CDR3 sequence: CASSYSIGSLAGGYTF. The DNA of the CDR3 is TGTGCCAGCAGTTACTCGATTGGGTCACTAGCCGGTGGCTACACCTTC.

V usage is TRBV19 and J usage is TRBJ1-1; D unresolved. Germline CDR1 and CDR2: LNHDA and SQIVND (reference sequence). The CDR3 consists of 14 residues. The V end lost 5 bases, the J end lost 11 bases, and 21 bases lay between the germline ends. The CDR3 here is CASSLGLRFGGAFF. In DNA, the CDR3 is TGTGCCAGTAGTTTAGGGTTGAGGTTCGGCGGCGCTTTCTTT.

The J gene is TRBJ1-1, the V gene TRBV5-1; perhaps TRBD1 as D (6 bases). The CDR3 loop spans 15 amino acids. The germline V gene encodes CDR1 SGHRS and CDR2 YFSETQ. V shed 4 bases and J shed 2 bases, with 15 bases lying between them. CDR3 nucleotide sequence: TGCGCCAGCAGCCTAAACAGGGCACCTAACACTGAAGCTTTCTTT. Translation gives CASSLNRAPNTEAFF.

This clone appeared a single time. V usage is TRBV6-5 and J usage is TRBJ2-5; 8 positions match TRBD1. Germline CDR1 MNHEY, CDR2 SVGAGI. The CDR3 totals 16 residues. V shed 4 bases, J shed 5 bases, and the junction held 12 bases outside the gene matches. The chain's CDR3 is CASSSTIMTGEETQYF. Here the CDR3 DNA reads TGTGCCAGCAGTTCCACAATCATGACAGGGGAGGAGACCCAGTACTTC.

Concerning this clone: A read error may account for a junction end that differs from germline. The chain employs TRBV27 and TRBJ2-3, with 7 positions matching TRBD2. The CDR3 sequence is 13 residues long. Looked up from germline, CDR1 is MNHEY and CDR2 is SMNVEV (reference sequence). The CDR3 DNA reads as TGTGCCAGCTGGGGCGGGAGCAGAGATACGCAGTATTTT. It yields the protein CASWGGSRDTQYF.

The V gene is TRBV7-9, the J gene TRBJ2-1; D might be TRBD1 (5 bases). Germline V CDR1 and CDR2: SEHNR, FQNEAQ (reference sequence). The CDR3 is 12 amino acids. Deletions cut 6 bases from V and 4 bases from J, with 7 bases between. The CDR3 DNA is TGTGCCAGCAGAAAGGGGTACAATGAGCAGTTCTTC. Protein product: CASRKGYNEQFF. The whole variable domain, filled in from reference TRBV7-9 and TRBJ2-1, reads DTGVSQNPRHKITKRGQNVTFRCDPISEHNRLYWYRQTLGQGPEFLTYFQNEAQLEKSRLLSDRFSAERPKGSFSTLEIQRTEQGDSAMYLCASRKGYNEQFFGPGTRLTVL.

The DNA of the CDR3 is TGTGCCAGCAGTCCCACAGGGAACCCCTACGAGCAGTACTTC. Its translation is CASSPTGNPYEQYF. The genes are TRBV28 and TRBJ2-7; maybe TRBD1 (6 bases). The CDR3 loop spans 14 amino acids. The germline V and J ends were trimmed by 5 bases and 2 bases, with 13 bases remaining between them. CDR1 is MDHEN and CDR2 is SYDVKM in the germline V gene.

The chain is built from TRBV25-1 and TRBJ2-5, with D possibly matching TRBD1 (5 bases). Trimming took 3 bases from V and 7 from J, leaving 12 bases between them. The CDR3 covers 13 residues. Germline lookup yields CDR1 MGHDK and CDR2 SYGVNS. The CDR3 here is CASSDPSRVTQYF. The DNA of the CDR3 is TGTGCCAGCAGTGACCCGTCCAGGGTGACCCAGTACTTC.

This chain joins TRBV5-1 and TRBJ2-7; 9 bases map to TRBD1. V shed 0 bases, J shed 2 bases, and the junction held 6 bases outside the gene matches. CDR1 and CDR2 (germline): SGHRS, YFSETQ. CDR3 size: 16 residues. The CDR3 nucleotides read TGCGCCAGCAGCTTGGAGGGACAGGGACTCGCCTACGAGCAGTACTTC. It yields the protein CASSLEGQGLAYEQYF.

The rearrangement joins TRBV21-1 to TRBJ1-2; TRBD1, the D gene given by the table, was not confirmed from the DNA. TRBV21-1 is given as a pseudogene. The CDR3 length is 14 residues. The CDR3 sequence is CASGQAGRIYGYTF. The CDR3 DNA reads TGTGCCAGCGGACAAGCCGGACGGATCTATGGCTACACCTTC.

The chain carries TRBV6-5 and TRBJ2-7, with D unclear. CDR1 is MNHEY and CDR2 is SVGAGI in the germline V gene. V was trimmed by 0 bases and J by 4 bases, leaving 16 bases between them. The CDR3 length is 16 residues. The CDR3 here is CASSYSRFVSQYEQYF. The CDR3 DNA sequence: TGTGCCAGCAGTTACTCGCGTTTTGTTAGCCAATACGAGCAGTACTTC.

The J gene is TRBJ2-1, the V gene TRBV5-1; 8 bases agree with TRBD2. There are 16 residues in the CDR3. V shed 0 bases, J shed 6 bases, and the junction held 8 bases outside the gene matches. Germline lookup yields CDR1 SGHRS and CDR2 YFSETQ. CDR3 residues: CASSLAPYSGINEQFF. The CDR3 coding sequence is TGCGCCAGCAGCTTGGCTCCCTATAGCGGGATCAATGAGCAGTTCTTC.

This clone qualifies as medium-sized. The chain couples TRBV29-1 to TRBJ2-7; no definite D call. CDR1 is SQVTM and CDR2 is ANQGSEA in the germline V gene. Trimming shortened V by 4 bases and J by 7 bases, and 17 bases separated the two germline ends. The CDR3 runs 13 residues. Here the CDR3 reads CSVGAPPVDEQYF. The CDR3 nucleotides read TGCAGCGTTGGGGCTCCCCCAGTGGATGAGCAGTACTTC.

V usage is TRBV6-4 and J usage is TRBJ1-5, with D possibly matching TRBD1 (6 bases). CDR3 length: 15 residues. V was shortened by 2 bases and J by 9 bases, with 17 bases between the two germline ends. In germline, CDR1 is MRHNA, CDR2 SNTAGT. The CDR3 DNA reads TGTGCCAGCAGTGACCCCCCGACAGGCCAGATGCCCCAGCATTTT. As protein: CASSDPPTGQMPQHF.

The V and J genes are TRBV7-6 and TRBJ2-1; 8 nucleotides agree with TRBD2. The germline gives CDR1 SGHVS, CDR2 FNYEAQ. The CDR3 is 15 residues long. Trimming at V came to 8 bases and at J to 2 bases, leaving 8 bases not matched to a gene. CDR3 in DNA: TGTGCCAGCTCCTCGGGACTAGGAACCTACAATGAGCAGTTCTTC. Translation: CASSSGLGTYNEQFF.

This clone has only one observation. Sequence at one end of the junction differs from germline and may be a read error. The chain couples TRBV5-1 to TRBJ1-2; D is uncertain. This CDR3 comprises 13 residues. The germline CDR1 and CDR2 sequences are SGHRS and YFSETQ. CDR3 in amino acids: CASSFSVTGYRAF. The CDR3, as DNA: TGCGCCAGCAGCTTTTCAGTCACCGGTTATCGGGCCTTC.

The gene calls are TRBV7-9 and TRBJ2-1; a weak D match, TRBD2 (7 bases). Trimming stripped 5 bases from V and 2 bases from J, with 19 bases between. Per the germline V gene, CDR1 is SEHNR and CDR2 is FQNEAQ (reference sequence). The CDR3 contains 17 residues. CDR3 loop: CASSPTGGAGTYNEQFF. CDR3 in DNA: TGTGCCAGCAGCCCGACTGGGGGGGCCGGCACCTACAATGAGCAGTTCTTC.

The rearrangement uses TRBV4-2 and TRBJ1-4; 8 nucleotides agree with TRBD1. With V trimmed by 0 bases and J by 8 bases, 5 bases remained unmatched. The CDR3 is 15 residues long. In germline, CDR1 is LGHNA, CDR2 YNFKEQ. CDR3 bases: TGTGCCAGCAGCCAAGATGGACAGGGTATCGAAAAACTGTTTTTT. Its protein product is CASSQDGQGIEKLFF.